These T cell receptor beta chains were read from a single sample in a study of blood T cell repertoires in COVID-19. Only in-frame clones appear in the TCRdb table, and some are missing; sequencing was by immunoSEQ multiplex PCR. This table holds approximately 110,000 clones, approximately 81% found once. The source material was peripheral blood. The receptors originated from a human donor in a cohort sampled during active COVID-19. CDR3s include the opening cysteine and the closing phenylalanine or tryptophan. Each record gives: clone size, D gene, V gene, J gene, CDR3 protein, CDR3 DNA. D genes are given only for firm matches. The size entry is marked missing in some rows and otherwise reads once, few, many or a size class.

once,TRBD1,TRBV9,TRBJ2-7,CASSPSGFRGQGDEQYF,TGTGCCAGCAGCCCTAGTGGTTTCAGGGGGCAAGGGGACGAGCAGTACTTC
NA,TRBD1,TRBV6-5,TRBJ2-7,CASSYKRGPGTYEQYF,TGTGCCAGCAGTTACAAAAGGGGGCCAGGAACCTACGAGCAGTACTTC
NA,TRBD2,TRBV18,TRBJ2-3,CASSYSGATSTDTQYF,TGTGCCAGCTCCTATAGCGGGGCTACAAGCACAGATACGCAGTATTTT
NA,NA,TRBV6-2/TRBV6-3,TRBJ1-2,CASSYGGAGYGYTF,TGTGCCAGCAGTTACGGCGGGGCTGGGTATGGCTACACCTTC
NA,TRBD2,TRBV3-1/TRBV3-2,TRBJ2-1,CASSPFFDSGGVFYNEQFF,TGTGCCAGCAGCCCATTCTTTGATAGCGGGGGGGTTTTCTACAATGAGCAGTTCTTC
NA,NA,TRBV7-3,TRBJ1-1,CASSYNSNTEAFF,TGTGCCAGCAGCTATAACAGTAACACTGAAGCTTTCTTT
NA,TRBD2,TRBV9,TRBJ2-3,CASSVGGGAGSGTDTQYF,TGTGCCAGCAGCGTAGGCGGGGGGGCCGGGTCGGGCACAGATACGCAGTATTTT
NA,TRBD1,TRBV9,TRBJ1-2,CASSAGTVYGYTF,TGTGCCAGCAGCGCTGGGACAGTCTATGGCTACACCTTC
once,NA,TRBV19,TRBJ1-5,CASSIGPRVFNQPQHF,TGTGCCAGTAGTATAGGCCCCCGCGTCTTTAATCAGCCCCAGCATTTT
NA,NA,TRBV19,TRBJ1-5,CASSTVDSNQPQHF,TGTGCCAGTAGTACGGTTGATAGCAATCAGCCCCAGCATTTT
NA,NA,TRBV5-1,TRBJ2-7,CASSTSGQFYEQYF,TGCGCCAGCAGCACCTCGGGACAATTCTACGAGCAGTACTTC
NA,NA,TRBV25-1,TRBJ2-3,CASSESFGRVTDTQYF,TGTGCCAGCAGTGAATCCTTCGGCAGGGTTACAGATACGCAGTATTTT
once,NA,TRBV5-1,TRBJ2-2,CASSIRGTGELFF,TGCGCCAGCAGCATCAGGGGAACCGGGGAGCTGTTTTTT
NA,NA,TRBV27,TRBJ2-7,CASSSTGPTYEQYF,TGTGCCAGCAGTTCTACAGGGCCGACCTACGAGCAGTACTTC
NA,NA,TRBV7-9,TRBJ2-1,CASSLKSWAPYNEQFF,TGTGCCAGCAGCTTAAAGTCCTGGGCCCCCTACAATGAGCAGTTCTTC
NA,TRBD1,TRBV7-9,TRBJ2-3,CASSLDRGEGTDTQYF,TGTGCCAGCAGCTTAGACAGGGGAGAGGGCACAGATACGCAGTATTTT
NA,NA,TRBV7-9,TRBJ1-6,CASSLVEQANSPLHF,TGTGCCAGCAGCTTAGTAGAACAGGCTAATTCACCCCTCCACTTT
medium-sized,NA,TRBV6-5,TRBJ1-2,CASSYGSARDGYTF,TGTGCCAGCAGTTACGGGTCCGCCCGGGATGGCTACACCTTC
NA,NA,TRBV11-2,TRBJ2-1,CASSPMPGAVLNEQFF,TGTGCCAGCAGCCCCATGCCAGGGGCAGTCCTCAATGAGCAGTTCTTC
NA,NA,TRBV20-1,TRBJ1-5,CSASRQASNQPQHF,TGCAGTGCTAGTCGGCAGGCGAGCAATCAGCCCCAGCATTTT
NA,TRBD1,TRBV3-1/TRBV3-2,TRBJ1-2,CASSQGQGASGYTF,TGTGCCAGCAGCCAGGGGCAGGGGGCGAGCGGCTACACCTTC
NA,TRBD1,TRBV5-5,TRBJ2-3,CASSGAGGKDTQYF,TGTGCCAGCAGCGGGGCAGGGGGCAAAGATACGCAGTATTTT